This T cell receptor beta chain was identified in a study of kidney transplant recipient with SARS-CoV-2 infection. One entry per CDR3 protein results from TCRdb running MiXCR on the reads. The data contain 200,000 to 300,000 distinct CDR3 sequences, around 26% of them singletons. This CDR3 has 19 amino acids. V was clipped by 4 bases and J by 4 bases, with 26 bases between them. The TCR comes from a male patient between 25 and 39 years old who had COVID-19 and was a kidney transplant recipient. The graft donor may account for some of the T cells. The chain combines TRBV12-3 or TRBV12-4 with TRBJ2-1, with a tentative D call TRBD2 (6 bases). The sequencing here drew on a blood sample, taken at baseline and between days 110 and 120 from a kidney transplant recipient. The CDR3 spells CASSYVGPNPGAPYNEQFF. In nucleotides, the CDR3 is TGTGCCAGCAGTTATGTCGGCCCCAACCCGGGAGCACCTTACAATGAGCAGTTCTTC.